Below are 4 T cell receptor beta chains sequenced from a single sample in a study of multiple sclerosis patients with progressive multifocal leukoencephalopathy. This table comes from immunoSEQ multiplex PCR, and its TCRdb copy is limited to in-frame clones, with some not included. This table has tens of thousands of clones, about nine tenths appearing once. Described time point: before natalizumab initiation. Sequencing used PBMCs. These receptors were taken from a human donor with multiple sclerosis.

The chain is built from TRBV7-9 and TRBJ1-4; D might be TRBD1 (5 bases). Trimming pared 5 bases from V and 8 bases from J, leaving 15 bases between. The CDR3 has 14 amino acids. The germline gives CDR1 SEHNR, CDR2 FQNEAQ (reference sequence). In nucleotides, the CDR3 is TGTGCCAGCAGCCAGACGGGGGAAAGGGAAAAACTGTTTTTT. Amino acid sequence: CASSQTGEREKLFF.

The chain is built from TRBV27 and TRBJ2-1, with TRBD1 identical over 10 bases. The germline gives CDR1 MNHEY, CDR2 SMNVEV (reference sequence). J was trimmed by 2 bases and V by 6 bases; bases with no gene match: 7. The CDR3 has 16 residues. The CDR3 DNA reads TGTGCCAGCAGGCGACAGGGGGCGGGGGCCTACAATGAGCAGTTCTTC. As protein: CASRRQGAGAYNEQFF.

The CDR3 region has the DNA TGTGCCAGCAGCTTGGGCGGGAGCGGACCGGGTGGGTTCTTC. Its protein is CASSLGGSGPGGFF. The chain recombines TRBV7-2 with TRBJ2-1; 7 nucleotides align to TRBD2. Germline lookup yields CDR1 SGHTA and CDR2 FQGNSA. Germline trimming cut 3 bases from V and 15 bases from J; bases unmatched to any gene: 14. The CDR3 is made up of 14 amino acids.

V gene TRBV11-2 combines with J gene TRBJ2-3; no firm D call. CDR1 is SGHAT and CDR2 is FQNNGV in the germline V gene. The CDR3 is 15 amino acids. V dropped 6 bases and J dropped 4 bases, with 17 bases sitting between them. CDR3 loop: CASRPESWVSDTQYF. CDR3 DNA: TGTGCCAGCAGGCCCGAGTCCTGGGTATCAGATACGCAGTATTTT.